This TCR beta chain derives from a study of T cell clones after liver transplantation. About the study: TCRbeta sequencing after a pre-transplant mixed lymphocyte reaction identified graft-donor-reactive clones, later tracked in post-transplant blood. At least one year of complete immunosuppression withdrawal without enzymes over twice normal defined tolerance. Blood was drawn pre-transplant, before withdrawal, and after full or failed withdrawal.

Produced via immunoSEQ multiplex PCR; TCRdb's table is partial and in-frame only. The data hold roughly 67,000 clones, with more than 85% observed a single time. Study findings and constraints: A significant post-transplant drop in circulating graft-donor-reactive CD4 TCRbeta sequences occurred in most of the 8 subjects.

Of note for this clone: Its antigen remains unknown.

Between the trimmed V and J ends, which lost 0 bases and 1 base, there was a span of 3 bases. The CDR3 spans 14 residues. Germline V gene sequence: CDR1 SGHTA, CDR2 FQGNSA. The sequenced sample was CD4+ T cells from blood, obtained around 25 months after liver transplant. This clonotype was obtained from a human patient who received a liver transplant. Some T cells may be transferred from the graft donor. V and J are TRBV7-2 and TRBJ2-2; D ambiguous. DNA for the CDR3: TGTGCCAGCAGCTTAGCGGTGAACACCGGGGAGCTGTTTTTT. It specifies CASSLAVNTGELFF.